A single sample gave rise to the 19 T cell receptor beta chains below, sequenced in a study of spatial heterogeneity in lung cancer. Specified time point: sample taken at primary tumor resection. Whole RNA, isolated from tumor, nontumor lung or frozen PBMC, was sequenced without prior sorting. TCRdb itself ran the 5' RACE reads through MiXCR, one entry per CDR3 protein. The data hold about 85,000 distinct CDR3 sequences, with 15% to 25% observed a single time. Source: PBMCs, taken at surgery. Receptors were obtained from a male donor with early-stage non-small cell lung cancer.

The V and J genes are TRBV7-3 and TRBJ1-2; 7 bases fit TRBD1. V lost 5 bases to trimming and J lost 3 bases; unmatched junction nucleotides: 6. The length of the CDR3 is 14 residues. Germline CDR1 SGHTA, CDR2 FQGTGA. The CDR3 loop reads CASSPTDRDYGYTF. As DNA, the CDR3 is TGTGCCAGCAGCCCCACTGACAGGGACTATGGCTACACCTTC.

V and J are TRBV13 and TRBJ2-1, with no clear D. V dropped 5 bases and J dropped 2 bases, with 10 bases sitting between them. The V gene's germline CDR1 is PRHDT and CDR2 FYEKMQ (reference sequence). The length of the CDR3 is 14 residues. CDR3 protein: CASSTRRPYNEQFF. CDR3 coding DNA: TGTGCCAGCAGCACAAGACGGCCCTACAATGAGCAGTTCTTC.

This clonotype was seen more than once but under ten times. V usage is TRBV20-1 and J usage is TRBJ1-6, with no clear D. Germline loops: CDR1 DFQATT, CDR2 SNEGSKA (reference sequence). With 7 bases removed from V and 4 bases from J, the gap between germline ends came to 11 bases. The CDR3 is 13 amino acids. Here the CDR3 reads CSGGEEYNSPLHF. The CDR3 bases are TGCAGTGGAGGAGAGGAGTATAATTCACCCCTCCACTTT.

The CDR3 DNA reads TGCAGTGCTCGGACTAGCGGGGGAGTCAGAGAGACCCAGTACTTC. Protein product: CSARTSGGVRETQYF. The chain is built from TRBV20-1 and TRBJ2-5; 13 bases map to TRBD2. The germline CDR1 and CDR2 sequences are DFQATT and SNEGSKA (reference sequence). CDR3 length: 15 residues. V dropped 5 bases and J dropped 4; count of bases not matched to a gene: 7.

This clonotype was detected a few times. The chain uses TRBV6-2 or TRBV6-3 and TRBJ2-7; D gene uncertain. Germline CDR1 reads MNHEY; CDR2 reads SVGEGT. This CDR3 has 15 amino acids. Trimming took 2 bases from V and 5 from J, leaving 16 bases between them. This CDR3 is CASSYRTVGGDEQYF. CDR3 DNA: TGTGCCAGCAGTTACCGGACCGTAGGCGGCGACGAGCAGTACTTC.

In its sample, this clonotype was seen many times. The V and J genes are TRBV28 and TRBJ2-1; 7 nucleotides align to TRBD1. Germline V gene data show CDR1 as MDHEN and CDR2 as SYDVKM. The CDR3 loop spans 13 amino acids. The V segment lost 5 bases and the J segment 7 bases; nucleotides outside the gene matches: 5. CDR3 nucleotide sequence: TGTGCCAGCAGTCGAACAGGGGTGAATGAGCAGTTCTTC. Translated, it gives CASSRTGVNEQFF.

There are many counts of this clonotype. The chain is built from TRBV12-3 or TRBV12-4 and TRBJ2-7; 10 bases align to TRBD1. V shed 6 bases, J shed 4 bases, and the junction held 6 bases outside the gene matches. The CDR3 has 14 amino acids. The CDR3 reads CASSLTGGSYEQYF. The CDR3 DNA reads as TGTGCCAGCAGCTTGACAGGGGGCTCGTACGAGCAGTACTTC.

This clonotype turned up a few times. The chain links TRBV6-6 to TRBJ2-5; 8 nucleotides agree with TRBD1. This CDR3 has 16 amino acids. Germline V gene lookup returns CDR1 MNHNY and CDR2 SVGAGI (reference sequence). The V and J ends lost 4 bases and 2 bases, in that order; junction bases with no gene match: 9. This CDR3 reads CASSSQWTGTQETQYF. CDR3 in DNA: TGTGCCAGCAGTTCACAATGGACAGGGACTCAAGAGACCCAGTACTTC.

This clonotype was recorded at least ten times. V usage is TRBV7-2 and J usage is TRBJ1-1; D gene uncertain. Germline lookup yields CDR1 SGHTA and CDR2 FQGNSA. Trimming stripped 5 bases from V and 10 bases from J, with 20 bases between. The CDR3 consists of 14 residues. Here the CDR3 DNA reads TGTGCCAGCAGCGAGCCCCGCCCAGCCAGCGCAGCTTTCTTT. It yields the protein CASSEPRPASAAFF. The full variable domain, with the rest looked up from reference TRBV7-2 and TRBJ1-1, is GAGVSQSPSNKVTEKGKDVELRCDPISGHTALYWYRQSLGQGLEFLIYFQGNSAPDKSGLPSDRFSAERTGGSVSTLTIQRTQQEDSAVYLCASSEPRPASAAFFGQGTRLTVV.

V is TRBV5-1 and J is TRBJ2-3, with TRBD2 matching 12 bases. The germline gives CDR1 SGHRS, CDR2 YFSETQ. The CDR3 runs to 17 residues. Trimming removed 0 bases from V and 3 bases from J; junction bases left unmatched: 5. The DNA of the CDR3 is TGCGCCAGCAGCTTGGGGCTAGCGGGGGGGCCGACAGATACGCAGTATTTT. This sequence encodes CASSLGLAGGPTDTQYF. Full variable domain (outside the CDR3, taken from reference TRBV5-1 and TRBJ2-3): KAGVTQTPRYLIKTRGQQVTLSCSPISGHRSVSWYQQTPGQGLQFLFEYFSETQRNKGNFPGRFSGRQFSNSRSEMNVSTLELGDSALYLCASSLGLAGGPTDTQYFGPGTRLTVL.

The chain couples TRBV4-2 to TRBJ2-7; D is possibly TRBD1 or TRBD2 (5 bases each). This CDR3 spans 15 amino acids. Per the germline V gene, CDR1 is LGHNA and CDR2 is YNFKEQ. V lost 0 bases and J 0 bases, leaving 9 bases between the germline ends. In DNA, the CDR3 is TGTGCCAGCAGCCAAGATTGGGGGAGCTCCTACGAGCAGTACTTC. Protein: CASSQDWGSSYEQYF.

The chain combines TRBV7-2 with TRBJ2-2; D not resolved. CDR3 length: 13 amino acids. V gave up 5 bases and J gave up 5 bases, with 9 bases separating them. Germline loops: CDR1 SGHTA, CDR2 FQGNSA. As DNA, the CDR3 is TGTGCCAGCAGCCCCCGGAGAACCGGGGAGCTGTTTTTT. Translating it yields CASSPRRTGELFF.

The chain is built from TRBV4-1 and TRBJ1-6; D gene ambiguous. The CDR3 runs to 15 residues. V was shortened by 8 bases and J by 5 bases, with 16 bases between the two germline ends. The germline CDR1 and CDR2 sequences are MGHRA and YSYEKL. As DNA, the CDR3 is TGCGCCAGCCGACCGACACCCACGGATAATTCACCCCTCCACTTT. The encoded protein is CASRPTPTDNSPLHF.

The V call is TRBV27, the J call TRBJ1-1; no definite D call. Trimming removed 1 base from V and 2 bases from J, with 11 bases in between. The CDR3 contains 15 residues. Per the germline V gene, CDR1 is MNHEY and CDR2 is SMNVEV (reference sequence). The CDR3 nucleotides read TGTGCCAGCAGTTTATACGATCCAGGAAACACTGAAGCTTTCTTT. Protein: CASSLYDPGNTEAFF.

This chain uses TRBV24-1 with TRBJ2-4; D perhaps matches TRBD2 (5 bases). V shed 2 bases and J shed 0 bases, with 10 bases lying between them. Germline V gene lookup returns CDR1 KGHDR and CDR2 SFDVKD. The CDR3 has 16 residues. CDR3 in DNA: TGTGCCACCAGTGATTCCAGGACTTTAGCCAAAAACATTCAGTACTTC. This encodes CATSDSRTLAKNIQYF.

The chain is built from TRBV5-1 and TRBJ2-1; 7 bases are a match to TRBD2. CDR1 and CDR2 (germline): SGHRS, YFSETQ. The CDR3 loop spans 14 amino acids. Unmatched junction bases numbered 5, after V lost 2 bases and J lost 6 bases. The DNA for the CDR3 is TGCGCCAGCAGCTTAAGGCTAGCGGTCAATGAGCAGTTCTTC. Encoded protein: CASSLRLAVNEQFF.

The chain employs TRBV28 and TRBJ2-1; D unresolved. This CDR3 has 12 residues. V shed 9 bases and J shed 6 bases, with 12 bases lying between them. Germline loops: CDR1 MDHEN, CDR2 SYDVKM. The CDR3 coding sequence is TGTGCCAGTACCGAGAGGCCCAATGAGCAGTTCTTC. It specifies CASTERPNEQFF.

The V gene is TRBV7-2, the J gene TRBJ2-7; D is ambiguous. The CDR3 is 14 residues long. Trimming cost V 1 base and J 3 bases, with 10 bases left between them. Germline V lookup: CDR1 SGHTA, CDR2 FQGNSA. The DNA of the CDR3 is TGTGCCAGCAGCTTAGATGGAGAGTTCTACGAGCAGTACTTC. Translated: CASSLDGEFYEQYF.

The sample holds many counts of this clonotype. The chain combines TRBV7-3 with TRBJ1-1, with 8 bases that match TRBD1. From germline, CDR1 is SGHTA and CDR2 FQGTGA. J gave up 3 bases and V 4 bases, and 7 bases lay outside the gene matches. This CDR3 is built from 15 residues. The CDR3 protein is CASSSSATGDTEAFF. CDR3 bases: TGTGCCAGCAGCTCTTCGGCGACAGGGGACACTGAAGCTTTCTTT. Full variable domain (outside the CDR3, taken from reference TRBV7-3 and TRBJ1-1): GAGVSQTPSNKVTEKGKYVELRCDPISGHTALYWYRQSLGQGPEFLIYFQGTGAADDSGLPNDRFFAVRPEGSVSTLKIQRTERGDSAVYLCASSSSATGDTEAFFGQGTRLTVV.